The entry below gives a single T cell receptor (beta chain) sequence along with its context. The antigen remains undetermined. TCRdb analysed the reads with MiXCR anew, one entry per CDR3 protein. The table includes 570,000 or so distinct CDR3 sequences, almost 40% detected once. This sample is part of a study of T cell repertoires in cytomegalovirus infection. The wider study: Peptides in the study included HLA-C-restricted and HLA-B-restricted CMV epitopes. CMV infection plus the matching HLA type was flagged by public TCR beta signatures.

The J segment lost 3 bases and the V segment lost 4 bases, leaving 5 bases of the junction unmatched. The germline gives CDR1 LGHDT, CDR2 YNNKEL (reference sequence). The CDR3 totals 14 residues. The source of this sequence is a human donor in good health (CMV status not recorded). Some clones in this sample may be carry-over from other donors' samples. The V gene is TRBV3-1, the J gene TRBJ2-5; 7 positions match TRBD1. Sequencing was performed on cultured PBMCs, taken from culture after CMV antigen stimulation. The CDR3 region is CASSRWDREETQYF. The DNA of the CDR3 is TGTGCCAGCAGCCGATGGGACAGAGAAGAGACCCAGTACTTC.